The clone carrying this T cell receptor beta chain appeared many times. TCRdb reprocessed the 5' RACE reads via MiXCR and lists one record per CDR3 protein. The table includes about 61,000 distinct CDR3 sequences, 10% to 12% detected once. Trimming removed 4 bases from V and 0 bases from J; junction bases left unmatched: 9. Germline V gene sequence: CDR1 SGHVS, CDR2 FQNEAQ. This CDR3 spans 17 amino acids. This record belongs to a study of early T cells in non-severe SARS-CoV-2 infection. The specimen was whole blood. The chain couples TRBV7-8 to TRBJ1-1; 9 nucleotides line up with TRBD1. This receptor was taken from an adult who was a healthcare worker with PCR-confirmed SARS-CoV-2 infection or an uninfected control (not recorded which). CDR3 sequence: CASSYAGQGPLNTEAFF. CDR3 bases: TGTGCCAGCAGCTACGCAGGACAGGGGCCTTTGAACACTGAAGCTTTCTTT. Using reference TRBV7-8 and TRBJ1-1 for the parts outside the CDR3, the full variable domain is GAGVSQSPRYKVAKRGQDVALRCDPISGHVSLFWYQQALGQGPEFLTYFQNEAQLDKSGLPSDRFFAERPEGSVSTLKIQRTQQEDSAVYLCASSYAGQGPLNTEAFFGQGTRLTVV.